This T cell receptor (beta chain) was found in a study of blood T cell repertoires in COVID-19. About the research overall: Sites across the United States, Italy and Spain contributed samples from acute and convalescent COVID-19.

Methods used by the authors: How many nucleated cells were present was estimated from reference gene primer amplification. TCRdb's table, derived via immunoSEQ multiplex PCR, lists solely in-frame clones and lacks some. V and J calls and clone size come straight from that table; D and trimming were deduced from the DNA. This sample has 250,000 to 400,000 clones, with more than 75% found just once. Germline V gene data show CDR1 as LNHDA and CDR2 as SQIVND (reference sequence). This CDR3 region has 14 residues. Trimming took 5 bases from V and 4 from J, leaving 12 bases between them. The sequence was obtained from a man aged 60-69 years who had recovered from COVID-19. Sequencing input: PBMCs or T cells enriched from blood (not recorded which). The rearrangement links TRBV19 to TRBJ1-3, with D possibly TRBD1 on 6 matching bases. CDR3 sequence: CASSLSGEGNTIYF. The CDR3 region has the DNA TGTGCCAGTAGTCTTTCAGGGGAAGGAAACACCATATATTTT.